This TCR beta chain originates from a study of lymphopenia after photon versus proton radiotherapy. Libraries were prepared by immunoSEQ multiplex PCR; TCRdb keeps only in-frame clonotypes and omits some of them. The repertoire holds 53,000 or so clones, with around four fifths as singletons. As to this clone: No antigen is known for it.

Trimming removed 7 bases from V and 0 bases from J, with 12 bases in between. There are 15 residues in the CDR3. Germline CDR1 is SNHLY and CDR2 is FYNNEI. Study-level points and caveats: After the lymphocyte nadir, photon-treated repertoires showed oligoclonal expansion, especially of CD8+ Temra cells. Survival link was tested only in deceased patients; proton benefit remains a possibility. Photon-treated patients lost naive T cells and TCR diversity; proton-treated stayed stable. In patients who died, overall survival fell as post-nadir TCR diversity dropped more.

Sequencing was performed on peripheral blood, taken from a patient treated with photon-based radiotherapy. The V call is TRBV2, the J call TRBJ2-2; the D is unclear. This clonotype was sampled from a man in his forties or fifties with gastric cancer. The CDR3 DNA is TGTGCCAGCACCCGAAGGCTCACGAACACCGGGGAGCTGTTTTTT. Its protein is CASTRRLTNTGELFF.